Below are 25 T cell receptor beta chains sequenced from a single sample in a study of post-analysis software for immune sequencing data. Antigen specificity for these receptors is unknown. General study findings and limits: There were four or five TRBV segments more frequent in patients than controls, and TRBV5-6, TRBV5-1 and TRBV20-1 were among them.

The library was made from cDNA and included unique molecular identifiers. MiXCR was run by TCRdb on the PCR reads, yielding one entry per CDR3 protein. Here the sample spans about 500,000 distinct CDR3 sequences, approximately 45% being singletons. Sample: blood. These receptors all stem from a girl aged 5 to 17 with multiple sclerosis.

The rearrangement links TRBV20-1 to TRBJ2-1, with TRBD2 matching over 10 bases. The CDR3 is 17 amino acids. CDR1 is DFQATT and CDR2 is SNEGSKA in the germline V gene (reference sequence). V was pared by 2 bases and J by 5 bases, with 12 bases of the junction left unmatched. The CDR3 spells CSARNPWTSGFNNEQFF. CDR3 DNA sequence: TGCAGTGCTAGAAACCCCTGGACTAGCGGTTTTAACAATGAGCAGTTCTTC.

Comment on this clonotype: A clone one base away is much larger, so this may be a read error. The CDR3, as DNA: TGCGCCAGCAGGGGGACAGGAGTCCCCGAGACCCAGTACTTC. This sequence encodes CASRGTGVPETQYF. The rearrangement joins TRBV10-1 to TRBJ2-5; 8 bases match TRBD1. V lost 6 bases and J lost 5; bases outside the gene matches: 8. This CDR3 region has 14 residues. CDR1 and CDR2 (germline): WNHNN, SYGVQD (reference sequence).

This clonotype has only a few counts. The chain joins TRBV7-6 to TRBJ2-1, with a weak D call TRBD2 (6 bases). The germline CDR1 and CDR2 sequences are SGHVS and FNYEAQ. Trimming shortened V by 5 bases and J by 2 bases, and 16 bases separated the two germline ends. CDR3 length: 16 amino acids. The CDR3 coding sequence is TGTGCCAGCAGCCCTGCAGGAGGGCGGGCCTACAATGAGCAGTTCTTC. This codes for CASSPAGGRAYNEQFF.

This clonotype was seen only a few times. The V gene is TRBV9, the J gene TRBJ2-7, with a possible D match to TRBD1 (6 bases). The J call may be incorrect, as the DNA end agrees better with TRBJ2-5. The germline gives CDR1 SGDLS, CDR2 YYNGEE. There are 13 residues in the CDR3. In nucleotides, the CDR3 is TGTGCCAGCAGCGTAACAGGGCGGGAGACCCAGTACTTC. Amino acids: CASSVTGRETQYF.

This clonotype has only a few counts. V gene TRBV12-3 or TRBV12-4 combines with J gene TRBJ2-1; no reliable D call. Trimming removed 5 bases from V and 2 bases from J, with 16 bases in between. The CDR3 is 16 residues long. CDR3 loop: CASSPLLSVTYNEQFF. The CDR3 DNA sequence: TGTGCCAGCAGTCCTTTACTTTCAGTTACCTACAATGAGCAGTTCTTC.

This clonotype occurred many times. The rearrangement uses TRBV20-1 and TRBJ2-1, with D possibly being TRBD2 (5 bases). V lost 6 bases to trimming and J lost 6 bases, with 24 bases between them. The germline V gene has CDR1 DFQATT and CDR2 SNEGSKA (reference sequence). This CDR3 has 16 amino acids. In DNA form, the CDR3 reads TGCAGTGCCAGGAAGCAGAGTGGGAGAACTGGCAATGAGCAGTTCTTC. Encoded protein: CSARKQSGRTGNEQFF.

This clonotype occurred a few times. This rearrangement joins TRBV27 to TRBJ1-2, with D possibly TRBD1 on 6 matching bases. The CDR3 sequence is 14 residues long. V was pared by 6 bases and J by 2 bases, with 13 bases between. The germline V gene encodes CDR1 MNHEY and CDR2 SMNVEV (reference sequence). The CDR3 loop reads CASSTRRGNYGYTF. Here the CDR3 DNA reads TGTGCCAGCAGCACAAGAAGGGGGAACTATGGCTACACCTTC.

The chain links TRBV10-3 to TRBJ1-2, with D unclear. There are 14 residues in the CDR3. Germline V gene data show CDR1 as ENHRY and CDR2 as SYGVKD. Between the trimmed V and J ends, which lost 3 bases and 2 bases, there was a span of 10 bases. The CDR3 DNA reads TGTGCCATCAGTGATCTAGCGGGAAACTATGGCTACACCTTC. It yields the protein CAISDLAGNYGYTF.

This clonotype was observed a few times. The rearrangement uses TRBV6-6 and TRBJ2-3; D is unresolved. V lost 6 bases, J lost 5 bases, and 9 bases lay in between. The CDR3 has 12 amino acids. Germline lookup yields CDR1 MNHNY and CDR2 SVGAGI (reference sequence). Written as DNA, the CDR3 is TGTGCCAGCAGCCCGTTGGGAGATACGCAGTATTTT. Its translation is CASSPLGDTQYF.

The V call is TRBV9, the J call TRBJ1-2; D is possibly TRBD1 (6 bases). Germline CDR1 SGDLS, CDR2 YYNGEE. This CDR3 contains 11 residues. Trimming took off 9 bases at V and 8 bases at J, with 14 bases between the two ends. The CDR3 DNA reads TGTGCCACACAGGGTAATGGGGGCTACACCTTC. It specifies CATQGNGGYTF.

The chain is built from TRBV12-3 or TRBV12-4 and TRBJ2-5; D may be TRBD2 (5 bases). The J call could be wrong; TRBJ2-7 is a better fit for the DNA end. There are 13 residues in the CDR3. The CDR3 DNA reads TGTGCCAGCAGTTTACTCGAGGGTGGCGAGCAGTACTTC. It encodes CASSLLEGGEQYF.

This clonotype has just a few counts. The chain combines TRBV10-3 with TRBJ1-2; tentatively, D is TRBD1 (6 bases). The CDR3 has 14 amino acids. Germline loops: CDR1 ENHRY, CDR2 SYGVKD. Trimming cost V 0 bases and J 6 bases, with 11 bases left between them. CDR3 sequence: CAISESAGDNGYTF. The CDR3 bases are TGTGCCATCAGTGAGTCTGCAGGGGACAATGGCTACACCTTC.

The CDR3 here is CSSRDGTGTDTQYF. CDR3 bases: TGCAGTTCGCGGGACGGTACTGGCACAGATACGCAGTATTTT. The genes are TRBV29-1 and TRBJ2-3, with D perhaps matching TRBD2 (6 bases). This CDR3 region has 14 residues. CDR1 and CDR2 from the germline V gene are SQVTM and ANQGSEA.

This clonotype was seen only a few times. J is TRBJ2-1 and V is TRBV5-4; 9 bases agree with TRBD1. The CDR3 length is 14 residues. V dropped 4 bases and J dropped 9; count of bases not matched to a gene: 8. Germline-derived CDR1 and CDR2 are SGHNT and YYREEE (reference sequence). CDR3 region: CASSMTGGWSEQFF. The CDR3 DNA reads TGTGCCAGCAGCATGACAGGGGGGTGGAGTGAGCAGTTCTTC. Variable domain in full (rest from reference TRBV5-4 and TRBJ2-1): ETGVTQSPTHLIKTRGQQVTLRCSSQSGHNTVSWYQQALGQGPQFIFQYYREEENGRGNFPPRFSGLQFPNYSSELNVNALELDDSALYLCASSMTGGWSEQFFGPGTRLTVL.

This clonotype was seen more than once but under ten times. This sequence joins TRBV20-1 and TRBJ2-3; 13 bases match TRBD2. This CDR3 has 16 residues. V trimming: 2 bases; J trimming: 3 bases; junction bases outside the gene matches: 5. Germline CDR1 DFQATT, CDR2 SNEGSKA (reference sequence). The CDR3 nucleotides read TGCAGTGCTAGACGACTAGCGGGAGGCAATACAGATACGCAGTATTTT. Translating it yields CSARRLAGGNTDTQYF.

The rearrangement links TRBV12-3 or TRBV12-4 to TRBJ1-2; a possible D gene is TRBD1 (5 bases). The length of the CDR3 is 15 residues. V lost 7 bases and J lost 6, with 21 bases in between. CDR3 coding DNA: TGTGCCAGCACCTTCCAAGGTGGGGGAGGACATGGCTACACCTTC. This encodes CASTFQGGGGHGYTF.

This clonotype was counted between two and nine times. The genes are TRBV5-1 and TRBJ2-7; D assignment may be TRBD1 or TRBD2 (5 bases each). The V end lost 7 bases, the J end lost 2 bases, and 22 bases lay between the germline ends. This CDR3 contains 16 residues. In germline, CDR1 is SGHRS, CDR2 YFSETQ. The CDR3, as DNA: TGCGCCAGCGGACCTGAATTTCGGGACGGAGCCTACGAGCAGTACTTC. This translates into CASGPEFRDGAYEQYF. Full variable domain (outside the CDR3, taken from reference TRBV5-1 and TRBJ2-7): KAGVTQTPRYLIKTRGQQVTLSCSPISGHRSVSWYQQTPGQGLQFLFEYFSETQRNKGNFPGRFSGRQFSNSRSEMNVSTLELGDSALYLCASGPEFRDGAYEQYFGPGTRLTVT.

For this clonotype: Relative to the germline gene, one junction end is altered; a read error may explain this. The rearrangement uses TRBV29-1 and TRBJ2-1; maybe TRBD2 (6 bases). Germline lookup yields CDR1 SQVTM and CDR2 ANQGSEA. This CDR3 is built from 14 residues. The CDR3 loop is CSAGAGTAYNEQFF. CDR3 coding DNA: TGTAGCGCTGGCGCCGGGACTGCCTACAATGAGCAGTTCTTC.

The chain links TRBV28 to TRBJ1-2; maybe TRBD1 (6 bases). From germline, CDR1 is MDHEN and CDR2 SYDVKM. The CDR3 has 14 amino acids. Trimming pared 6 bases from V and 1 base from J, leaving 12 bases between. CDR3 sequence: CASRRTDLNYGYTF. The CDR3 region has the DNA TGTGCCAGCAGGCGGACAGACCTTAACTATGGCTACACCTTC.

This clonotype was found once. At one boundary the junction diverges from the germline segment, which might be a read error. CDR3 in DNA: TGTACCAGCTCACCGACAAGGGGGTTCTACGAGCAGTACTTC. Translated: CTSSPTRGFYEQYF. The rearrangement uses TRBV18 and TRBJ2-5; possibly TRBD1 for D (6 bases). The DNA end is a closer match to TRBJ2-7, so the J assignment may be wrong. CDR1 KGHSH and CDR2 LQKENI come from the germline V gene. This CDR3 has 14 residues.

The CDR3 nucleotides read TGCAGCGTTGGGGAGGTGGGGGGAGTAGAGCAGTTCTTC. Its protein product is CSVGEVGGVEQFF. The chain recombines TRBV29-1 with TRBJ2-1, with D tentatively TRBD2 (6 bases). CDR1 SQVTM and CDR2 ANQGSEA come from the germline V gene. V was pared by 4 bases and J by 10 bases, with 17 bases between. The CDR3 covers 13 residues.

About this clonotype itself: Mismatch with germline at one junction end may stem from a read error. This chain joins TRBV9 and TRBJ2-7; no clear D. There are 12 residues in the CDR3. The germline CDR1 and CDR2 sequences are SGDLS and YYNGEE. The CDR3 reads CANSAAAGEQYF. The CDR3, as DNA: TGTGCCAACAGCGCCGCCGCTGGGGAGCAGTACTTC. The full variable domain, in which reference TRBV9 and TRBJ2-7 provide the parts outside the CDR3, is DSGVTQTPKHLITATGQRVTLRCSPRSGDLSVYWYQQSLDQGLQFLIQYYNGEERAKGNILERFSAQQFPDLHSELNLSSLELGDSALYFCANSAAAGEQYFGPGTRLTVT.

J is TRBJ1-2 and V is TRBV12-3 or TRBV12-4; D unresolved. V was shortened by 0 bases and J by 5 bases, with 16 bases between the two germline ends. The CDR3 has 16 residues. CDR3 DNA: TGTGCCAGCAGTTTAGCGCTCGTTCCAGGAGCTTATGGCTACACCTTC. Its protein product is CASSLALVPGAYGYTF.

This clonotype was found once. At one of its ends the junction is not consistent with the germline gene, which may arise from a read error. This chain uses TRBV4-1 with TRBJ1-2; a weak D match, TRBD1 (6 bases). Per the germline V gene, CDR1 is MGHRA and CDR2 is YSYEKL. This CDR3 has 15 residues. The CDR3 nucleotides are TGCGCCCGCAGCCAAGAGGACAGTCGGAACTATGGCTACACCTTC. It is translated as CARSQEDSRNYGYTF.

With respect to this clonotype: One junction end does not reproduce the germline sequence, and a read error may be involved. The CDR3 here is CASSPRGGNEQYF. CDR3 nucleotide sequence: TGTGCCAGCAGCCCGCGGGGGGGTAACGAGCAGTACTTC. V gene TRBV5-1 combines with J gene TRBJ2-7; 9 nucleotides line up with TRBD2. The CDR3 length is 13 residues. Looked up from germline, CDR1 is SGHRS and CDR2 is YFSETQ.